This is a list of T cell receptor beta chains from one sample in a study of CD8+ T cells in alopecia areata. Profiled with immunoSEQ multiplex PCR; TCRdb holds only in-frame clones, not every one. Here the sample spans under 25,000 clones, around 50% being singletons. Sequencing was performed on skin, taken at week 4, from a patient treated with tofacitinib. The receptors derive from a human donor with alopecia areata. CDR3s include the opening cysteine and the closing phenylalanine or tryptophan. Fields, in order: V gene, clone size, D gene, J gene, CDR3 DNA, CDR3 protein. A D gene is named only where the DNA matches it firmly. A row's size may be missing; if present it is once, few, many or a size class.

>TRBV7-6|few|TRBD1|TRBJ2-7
TGTGCCAGCAGCCATGGGGACAGCCCCTACGAGCAGTACTTC
CASSHGDSPYEQYF
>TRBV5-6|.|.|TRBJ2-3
TGTGCCAGCAGCTTGTTTGACGCAGGGGGCACAGATACGCAGTATTTT
CASSLFDAGGTDTQYF
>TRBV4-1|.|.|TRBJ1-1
TGCGCCAGCAGCCAAGGACCGGGACCACCGAACACTGAAGCTTTCTTT
CASSQGPGPPNTEAFF
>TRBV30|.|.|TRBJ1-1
TGTGCCTGGAGTGTACGTGGTTTTAACACTGAAGCTTTCTTT
CAWSVRGFNTEAFF
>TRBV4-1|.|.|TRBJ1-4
TGCGCCAGCAGCCAAGCGGGGGATCCTAATGAAAAACTGTTTTTT
CASSQAGDPNEKLFF
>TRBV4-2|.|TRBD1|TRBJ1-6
TGTGCCAGCAGCCAAGATGGACAGGGTACGTCACCCCTCCACTTT
CASSQDGQGTSPLHF
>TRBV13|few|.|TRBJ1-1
TGTGCCAGCAGCTTATGGGGAAAGACAATGAACACTGAAGCTTTCTTT
CASSLWGKTMNTEAFF
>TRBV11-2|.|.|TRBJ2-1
TGTGCCAGCACCATTAAGGGGTTCACCTACAATGAGCAGTTCTTC
CASTIKGFTYNEQFF
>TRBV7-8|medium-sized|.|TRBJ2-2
TGTGCCAGCAGCTTAGCGGGGGACACCGGGGAGCTGTTTTTT
CASSLAGDTGELFF
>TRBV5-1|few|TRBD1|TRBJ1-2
TGCGCCAGCAGCCTTACAGGGGAAGGCAACTATGGCTACACCTTC
CASSLTGEGNYGYTF